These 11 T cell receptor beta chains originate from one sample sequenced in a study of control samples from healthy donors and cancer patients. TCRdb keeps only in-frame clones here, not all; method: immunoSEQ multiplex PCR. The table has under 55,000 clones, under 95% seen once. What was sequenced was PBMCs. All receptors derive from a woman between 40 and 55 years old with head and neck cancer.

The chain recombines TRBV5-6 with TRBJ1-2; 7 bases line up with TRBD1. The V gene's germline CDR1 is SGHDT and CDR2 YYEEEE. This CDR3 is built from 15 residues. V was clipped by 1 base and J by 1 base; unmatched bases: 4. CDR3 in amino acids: CASSLLAGGNYGYTF. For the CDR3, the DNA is TGTGCCAGCAGCTTGTTGGCAGGGGGTAACTATGGCTACACCTTC.

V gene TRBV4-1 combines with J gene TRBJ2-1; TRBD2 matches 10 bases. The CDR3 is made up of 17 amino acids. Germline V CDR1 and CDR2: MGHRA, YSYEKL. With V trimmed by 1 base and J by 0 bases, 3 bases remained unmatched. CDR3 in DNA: TGCGCCAGCAGCCAAGCCGGACTAGCGGCCTCCTACAATGAGCAGTTCTTC. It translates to CASSQAGLAASYNEQFF.

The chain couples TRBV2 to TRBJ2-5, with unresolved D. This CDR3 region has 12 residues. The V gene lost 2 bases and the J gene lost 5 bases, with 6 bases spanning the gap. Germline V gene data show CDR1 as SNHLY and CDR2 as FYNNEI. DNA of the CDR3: TGTGCCAGCAGTGAACTCAGTGAGACCCAGTACTTC. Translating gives CASSELSETQYF.

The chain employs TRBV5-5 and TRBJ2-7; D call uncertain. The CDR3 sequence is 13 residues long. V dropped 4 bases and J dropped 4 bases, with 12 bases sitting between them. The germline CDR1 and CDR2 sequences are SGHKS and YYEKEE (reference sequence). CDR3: CASSLPTGYEQYF. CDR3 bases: TGTGCCAGCAGCCTCCCGACGGGTTACGAGCAGTACTTC.

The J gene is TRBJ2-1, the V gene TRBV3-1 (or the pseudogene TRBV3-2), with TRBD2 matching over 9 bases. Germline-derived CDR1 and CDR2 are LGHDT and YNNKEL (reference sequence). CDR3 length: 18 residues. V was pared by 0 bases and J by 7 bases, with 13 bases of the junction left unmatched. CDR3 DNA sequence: TGTGCCAGCAGCCAAGAGAGGGCTAGCGGGGAATCACGAAATGAGCAGTTCTTC. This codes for CASSQERASGESRNEQFF.

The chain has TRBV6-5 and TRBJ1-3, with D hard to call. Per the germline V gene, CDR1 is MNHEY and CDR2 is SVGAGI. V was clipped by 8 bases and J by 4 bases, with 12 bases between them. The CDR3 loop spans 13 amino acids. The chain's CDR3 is CASGVVRGNTIYF. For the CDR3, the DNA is TGTGCCAGCGGGGTCGTGAGGGGAAACACCATATATTTT.

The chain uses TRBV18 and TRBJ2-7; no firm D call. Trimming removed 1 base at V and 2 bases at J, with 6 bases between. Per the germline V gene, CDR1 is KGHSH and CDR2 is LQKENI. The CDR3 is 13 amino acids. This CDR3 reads CASSPRQTYEQYF. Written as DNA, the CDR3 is TGTGCCAGCTCACCACGGCAAACCTACGAGCAGTACTTC.

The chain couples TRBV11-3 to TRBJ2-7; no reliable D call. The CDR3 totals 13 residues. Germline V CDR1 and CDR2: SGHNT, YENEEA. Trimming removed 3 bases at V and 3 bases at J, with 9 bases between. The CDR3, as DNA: TGTGCCAGCAGCTTCTCACTTTACTACGAGCAGTACTTC. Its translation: CASSFSLYYEQYF.

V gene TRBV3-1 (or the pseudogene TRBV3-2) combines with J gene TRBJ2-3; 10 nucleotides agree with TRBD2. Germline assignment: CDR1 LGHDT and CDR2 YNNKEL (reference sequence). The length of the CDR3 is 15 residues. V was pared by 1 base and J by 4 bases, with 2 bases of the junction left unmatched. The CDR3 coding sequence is TGTGCCAGCAGCCAAGGACTAGCGGGCCCAGATACGCAGTATTTT. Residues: CASSQGLAGPDTQYF.

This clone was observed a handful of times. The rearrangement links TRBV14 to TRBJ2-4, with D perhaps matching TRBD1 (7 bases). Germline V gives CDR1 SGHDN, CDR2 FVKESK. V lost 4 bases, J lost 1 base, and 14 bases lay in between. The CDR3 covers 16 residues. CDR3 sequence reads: CASSPTTGRAKNIQYF. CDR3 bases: TGTGCCAGCAGCCCCACGACAGGGAGGGCCAAAAACATTCAGTACTTC. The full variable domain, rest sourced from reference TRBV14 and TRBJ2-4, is EAGVTQFPSHSVIEKGQTVTLRCDPISGHDNLYWYRRVMGKEIKFLLHFVKESKQDESGMPNNRFLAERTGGTYSTLKVQPAELEDSGVYFCASSPTTGRAKNIQYFGAGTRLSVL.

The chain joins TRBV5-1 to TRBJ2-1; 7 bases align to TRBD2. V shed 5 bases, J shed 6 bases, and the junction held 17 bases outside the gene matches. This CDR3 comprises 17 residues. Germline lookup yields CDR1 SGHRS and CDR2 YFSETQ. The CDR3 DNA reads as TGCGCCAGCAGTTGGGGGGGAGGCGGACCGACGGGCAATGAGCAGTTCTTC. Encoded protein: CASSWGGGGPTGNEQFF.